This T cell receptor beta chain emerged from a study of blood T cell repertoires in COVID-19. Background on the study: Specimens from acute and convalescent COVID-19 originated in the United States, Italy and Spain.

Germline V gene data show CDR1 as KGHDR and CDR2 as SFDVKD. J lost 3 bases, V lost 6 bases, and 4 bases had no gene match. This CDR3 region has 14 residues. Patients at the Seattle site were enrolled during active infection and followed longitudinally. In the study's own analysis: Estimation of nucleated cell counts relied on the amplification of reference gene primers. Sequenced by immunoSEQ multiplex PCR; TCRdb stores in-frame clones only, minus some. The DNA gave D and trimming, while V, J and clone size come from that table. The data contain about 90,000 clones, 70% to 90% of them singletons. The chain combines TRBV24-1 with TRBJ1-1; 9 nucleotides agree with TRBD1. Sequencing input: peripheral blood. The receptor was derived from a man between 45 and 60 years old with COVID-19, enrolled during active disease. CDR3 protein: CATSSGQGYTEAFF. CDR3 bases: TGTGCCACCAGTTCGGGACAGGGTTACACTGAAGCTTTCTTT.